This entry describes one T cell receptor (beta chain). The antigen is unknown. This specimen comes from a study of cytomegalovirus exposure and HLA in healthy donors. Amplification used 60 Vbeta primers and 13 Jbeta primers. Authors' data handling: Approximately 11 million shared chains were among the approximately 82 million unique TCR beta chains that a later analysis counted. The repertoire was sequenced with immunoSEQ multiplex PCR; TCRdb's copy has only in-frame clones and lacks some. The V and J calls and the clone size are those of that table, but D and trimming were determined from the DNA. The sample lists approximately 100,000 clones; about 77% were seen once. V gave up 6 bases and J gave up 3 bases; unmatched junction bases: 5. Germline V CDR1 and CDR2: SQVTM, ANQGSEA. The CDR3 spans 13 residues. Findings of the study overall: Specificity of a few CMV-associated chains for CMV antigens was verified in vitro. In a later analysis, the majority of CMV-associated beta chains seemingly showed HLA restriction.

The chain couples TRBV29-1 to TRBJ1-1, with 9 bases matching TRBD1. Sequences were obtained from PBMCs. This clonotype was sampled from a woman in her fifties or sixties in good health and CMV-seropositive. The CDR3: CSVGTGRDTEAFF. Here the CDR3 DNA reads TGCAGCGTCGGGACAGGGCGGGACACTGAAGCTTTCTTT.